A selection of T cell receptor beta chains follows, all from one sample in a study of blood T cell repertoires in COVID-19. The protocol was immunoSEQ multiplex PCR, while the TCRdb copy is restricted to in-frame clones and leaves out a portion. The repertoire holds around 300,000 clones, 90% seen once, with less than 3.5% in the top ten. Sequencing input: peripheral blood. Every receptor here comes from a woman in her twenties or thirties with COVID-19, enrolled during active disease. The CDR3 runs from the conserved cysteine through the conserved F or W. A D gene is named only where the DNA matches it firmly. Clone size appears in some rows only: once, few, many, or a class for an expanded clone.

clone size	J gene	V gene	D gene	CDR3 DNA	CDR3 protein
once	TRBJ1-1	TRBV29-1	.	TGCAGCGTTGAAGATCCTGTGTCTGAAGCTTTCTTT	CSVEDPVSEAFF
.	TRBJ2-1	TRBV6-5	TRBD2	TGTGCCAGCATTTCGGCAGCGGGAGGGCCGGGTGAGCAGTTCTTC	CASISAAGGPGEQFF
many	TRBJ2-1	TRBV19	.	TGTGCCAGTAGTATGCTAGCGCAAATCGGGTCCTACAATGAGCAGTTCTTC	CASSMLAQIGSYNEQFF
.	TRBJ1-1	TRBV29-1	TRBD1	TGCAGCGTCCAAGGACAGGGGGGCACTGAAGCTTTCTTT	CSVQGQGGTEAFF
.	TRBJ1-1	TRBV27	.	TGTGCCAGCAGTTTATTGGGAGGACCTGAAGCTTTCTTT	CASSLLGGPEAFF
.	TRBJ2-5	TRBV10-3	TRBD1	TGTGCCATCAGTGACGGGACAGCAGGGGAGACCCAGTACTTC	CAISDGTAGETQYF
.	TRBJ1-1	TRBV6-1	TRBD1	TGTGCCAGCAGTGAAGCGGGCCAAGACAGGGGAGCTTTCTTT	CASSEAGQDRGAFF
once	TRBJ2-7	TRBV10-1	.	TGCGCCAGCAGTGAGACGGGGGTTTCCTACGAGCAGTACTTC	CASSETGVSYEQYF
.	TRBJ2-7	TRBV11-2	TRBD2	TGTGCCAGCAGCCCGGGACTAGCGGGTTCCTACGAGCAGTACTTC	CASSPGLAGSYEQYF
.	TRBJ2-3	TRBV9	.	TGTGCCAGCAGCCCAGACGGTAGGATAGCAGCAGATACGCAGTATTTT	CASSPDGRIAADTQYF
.	TRBJ1-3	TRBV6-5	.	TGTGCCAGCATTAATGGAAACACCATATATTTT	CASINGNTIYF
.	TRBJ1-5	TRBV3-1/TRBV3-2	TRBD1	TGTGCCAGCAGCGCGGGACAGGACAATCAGCCCCAGCATTTT	CASSAGQDNQPQHF
.	TRBJ1-1	TRBV29-1	.	TGCAGCGTTACCGGGAACACTGAAGCTTTCTTT	CSVTGNTEAFF
.	TRBJ2-2	TRBV2	.	TGTGCCAGCAGTGTGACTAACTCCGGGGAGCTGTTTTTT	CASSVTNSGELFF
.	TRBJ1-5	TRBV6-2/TRBV6-3	.	TGTGCCAGCAGTTACCTACCCGGACGGGACAATCAGCCCCAGCATTTT	CASSYLPGRDNQPQHF
.	TRBJ2-1	TRBV11-3	TRBD2	TGTGCCAGCAGCTTAGGAGGGCTAGCGGGAGGCTCCTACAATGAGCAGTTCTTC	CASSLGGLAGGSYNEQFF
.	TRBJ1-2	TRBV7-9	.	TGTGCCAGCAGCAGGACAGTCCTCGTGAGCTACACCTTC	CASSRTVLVSYTF
.	TRBJ2-1	TRBV5-4	TRBD1	TGTGCCAGCAGGGCAGACAGGGGGATTTACAATGAGCAGTTCTTC	CASRADRGIYNEQFF
few	TRBJ1-1	TRBV19	.	TGTGCCAGTAGTTACAGGTTTGATCCCGAGGCTTTCTTT	CASSYRFDPEAFF
.	TRBJ2-6	TRBV3-1/TRBV3-2	.	TGTGCCAGCACCCCAAATGGGAGACGCTCTGGGGCCAACGTCCTGACTTTC	CASTPNGRRSGANVLTF
.	TRBJ2-1	TRBV20-1	TRBD2	TGCAGTGCTAGTAGCCTAGCGGGAACATATGAGCAGTTCTTC	CSASSLAGTYEQFF
.	TRBJ1-3	TRBV30	.	TGTGCCTGGAGTGGGACAGTGGGAAACACCATATATTTT	CAWSGTVGNTIYF
.	TRBJ2-5	TRBV3-1/TRBV3-2	TRBD2	TGTGCCAGCAGGTTGGGACTAGCGGGGAGAGAGACCCAGTACTTC	CASRLGLAGRETQYF
.	TRBJ2-5	TRBV2	TRBD2	TGTGCCAGCACGGCTAGCGGGAGGCCGGGGGAGACCCAGTACTTC	CASTASGRPGETQYF
.	TRBJ2-3	TRBV6-2/TRBV6-3	TRBD2	TGTGCCAGCAGTTACTCGGGGCTAGCGGGGGTCACAGATACGCAGTATTTT	CASSYSGLAGVTDTQYF
.	TRBJ2-3	TRBV14	.	TGTGCCAGCAGCGTCTTCTCAGGGTTCGGTGGTACAGATACGCAGTATTTT	CASSVFSGFGGTDTQYF
.	TRBJ1-1	TRBV10-3	.	TGTGCCATCAGTGAGTCGGGCCCTGAAGCTTTCTTT	CAISESGPEAFF
.	TRBJ2-7	TRBV6-5	TRBD1	TGTGCCAGCAGCGGCGGGACAGGGGAATACGAGCAGTACTTC	CASSGGTGEYEQYF
.	TRBJ1-5	TRBV15	TRBD1	TGTGCCACCAGCGACAGGGATGATCAGCCCCAGCATTTT	CATSDRDDQPQHF
.	TRBJ2-1	TRBV11-3	.	TGTGCCAGCAGCTTAGACACAGGCCCTTACAATGAGCAGTTCTTC	CASSLDTGPYNEQFF
.	TRBJ1-5	TRBV5-8	TRBD1	TGTGCCAGCAGCACCGGACAGGGGAGGTTAAGCAATCAGCCCCAGCATTTT	CASSTGQGRLSNQPQHF
.	TRBJ2-1	TRBV18	TRBD2	TGTGCCAGCTCACCGGGACTAGCGGGAGTGGGTGAGCAGTTCTTC	CASSPGLAGVGEQFF
.	TRBJ1-5	TRBV12-3/TRBV12-4	.	TGTGCCAGCAGTTTACAGGGAACTCAGCCCCAGCATTTT	CASSLQGTQPQHF
.	TRBJ1-1	TRBV11-2	.	TGTGCCAGCAGCTCTACCGGGAGGGCTGAAGCTTTCTTT	CASSSTGRAEAFF
few	TRBJ1-2	TRBV10-3	.	TGTGCCATCAGTGAGTCGAAATCGGTTCACTTACTGGATGGCTACACCTTC	CAISESKSVHLLDGYTF
.	TRBJ2-1	TRBV18	.	TGTGCCAGCTCACTGGCGGGCCAAGGCAATGAGCAGTTCTTC	CASSLAGQGNEQFF
.	TRBJ1-2	TRBV7-9	TRBD1	TGTGCCAGCAGCCGTACAGGGGGCGCGGACTATGGCTACACCTTC	CASSRTGGADYGYTF
.	TRBJ2-5	TRBV25-1	.	TGTGCCAGCAGTGAATGGGTTAGCGGAGGGGAGACCCAGTACTTC	CASSEWVSGGETQYF
.	TRBJ2-3	TRBV3-1/TRBV3-2	.	TGTGCCAGCAGCCAAGTGTTAGGGGTGGTCACAGATACGCAGTATTTT	CASSQVLGVVTDTQYF
.	TRBJ1-2	TRBV14	TRBD1	TGTGCCAGCAGCCAATCGGGACAGGGGGCGGACGGCTACACCTTC	CASSQSGQGADGYTF
.	TRBJ2-2	TRBV10-3	.	TGTGCCATCGGGCAGGGCAGGGTCTCTTTCACCAACACCGGGGAGCTGTTTTTT	CAIGQGRVSFTNTGELFF
few	TRBJ1-5	TRBV19	TRBD1	TGTGCCAGTAGTCCCCGGGACAGGGGGGATCAGCCCCAGCATTTT	CASSPRDRGDQPQHF
.	TRBJ2-4	TRBV29-1	TRBD1	TGCAGCGCAAGGGGACAGGGCCAAAACATTCAGTACTTC	CSARGQGQNIQYF
.	TRBJ1-4	TRBV30	.	TGTGCCTGGAGAATAACAACTAATGAAAAACTGTTTTTT	CAWRITTNEKLFF
.	TRBJ2-7	TRBV18	.	TGTGCCAGCTCACCAGGGGCAGGGTACGAGCAGTACTTC	CASSPGAGYEQYF
.	TRBJ2-5	TRBV5-1	TRBD1	TGCGCCAGCAGCCCCCTGCCGGGACAGGGCCAAGAGACCCAGTACTTC	CASSPLPGQGQETQYF
.	TRBJ1-1	TRBV6-4	.	TGTGCCAGCAGGAGGGAAATGAACACTGAAGCTTTCTTT	CASRREMNTEAFF
once	TRBJ2-3	TRBV4-2	.	TGTGCCAGCAGCCTGATAGCGGCCAACACAGATACGCAGTATTTT	CASSLIAANTDTQYF
.	TRBJ1-3	TRBV4-1	.	TGCGCCAGCAGCCAAGTGGCAACCACTCAGGGCTCTGGAAACACCATATATTTT	CASSQVATTQGSGNTIYF
.	TRBJ2-3	TRBV9	TRBD2	TGTGCCAGCAGCGTAGTTGGCGGGAGCGGAGATACGCAGTATTTT	CASSVVGGSGDTQYF
.	TRBJ2-5	TRBV7-6	.	TGTGCCAGCAGCTTATACGCGGAAGAGACCCAGTACTTC	CASSLYAEETQYF
.	TRBJ2-2	TRBV7-9	TRBD1	TGTGCCAGCAGCTGGCTGGGACAGGTGGGCGACACGGGGGAGCTGTTTTTT	CASSWLGQVGDTGELFF